This T cell receptor beta chain was captured by sequencing in a study of CD8+CD57+ T cells in acquired aplastic anemia. Whole-study context: Sorted CD4+ plus CD8+ cells gave DNA averaging about 3.2 ug.

This CDR3 has 16 residues. V was clipped by 8 bases and J by 8 bases, with 22 bases between them. Germline V gene lookup returns CDR1 SEHNR and CDR2 FQNEAQ (reference sequence). In patients chosen for sequencing, flow cytometry had shown CD8+CD57+ cell expansion. At the time of blood sampling, patients had not yet received any therapy. Notes on this clonotype: Its antigen is unknown.

TCR beta VDJ combinations and CDR3 sequences were profiled from genomic DNA. TCRdb redid the calling of the reads with MiXCR, one entry per CDR3 protein. This sample carries about 95,000 distinct CDR3 sequences, about 63% of them seen once, and the ten largest clones take 65%. Findings and limits, study-wide: Sharing between patients and controls was observed for twenty-nine CD8+ CDR3 sequences. Simpson's diversity of CD8+ cells was not significantly different in patients compared with controls.

Input material: sorted CD4+, CD8+, or CD8+CD57+ T cells (not recorded which) from PBMCs. This TCR was sampled from a human donor with aplastic anemia. This chain links TRBV7-9 with TRBJ1-6; no clear D gene. This chain's CDR3 is CASCSPLADKDSPLHF. CDR3 in DNA: TGTGCCAGCTGCTCCCCCTTGGCCGATAAGGATTCACCCCTCCACTTT.